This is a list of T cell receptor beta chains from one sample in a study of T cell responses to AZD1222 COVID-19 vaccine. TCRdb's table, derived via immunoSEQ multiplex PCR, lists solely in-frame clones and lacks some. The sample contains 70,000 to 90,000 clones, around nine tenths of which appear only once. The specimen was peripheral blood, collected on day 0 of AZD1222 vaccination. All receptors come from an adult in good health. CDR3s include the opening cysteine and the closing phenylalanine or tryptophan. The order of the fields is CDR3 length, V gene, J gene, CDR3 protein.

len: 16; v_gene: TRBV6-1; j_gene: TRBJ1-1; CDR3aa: CASSEAGGRVGTEAFF
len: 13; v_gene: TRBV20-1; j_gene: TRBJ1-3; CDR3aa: CSASKGSGNTIYF
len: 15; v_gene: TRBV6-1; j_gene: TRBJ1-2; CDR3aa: CASGLGQGRGYGYTF
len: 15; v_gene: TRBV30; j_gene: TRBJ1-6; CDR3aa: CAWSRGGGRGSPLHF
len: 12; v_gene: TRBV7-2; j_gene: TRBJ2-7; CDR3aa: CASSSSSYEQYF
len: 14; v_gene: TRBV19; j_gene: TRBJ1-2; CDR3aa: CASSSGQGFYGYTF
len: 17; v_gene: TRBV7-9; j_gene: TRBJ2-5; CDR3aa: CASSPARSGGSSETQYF
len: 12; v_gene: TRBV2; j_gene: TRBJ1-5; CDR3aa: CASSDQRKPQHF
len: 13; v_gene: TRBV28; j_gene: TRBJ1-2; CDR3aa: CASSLGGSYGYTF
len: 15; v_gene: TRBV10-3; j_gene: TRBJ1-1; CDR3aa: CAISSTGRMNTEAFF
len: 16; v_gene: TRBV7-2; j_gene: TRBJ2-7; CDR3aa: CASSLSPLRSSYEQYF
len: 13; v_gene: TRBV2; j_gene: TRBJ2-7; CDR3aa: CASSDDRTYEQYF
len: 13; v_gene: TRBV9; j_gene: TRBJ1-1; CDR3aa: CASSLTGNTEAFF
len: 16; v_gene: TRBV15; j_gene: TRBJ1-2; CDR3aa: CATSRDYGGSGYGYTF
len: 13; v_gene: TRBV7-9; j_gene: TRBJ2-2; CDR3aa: CASSQGPTGELFF
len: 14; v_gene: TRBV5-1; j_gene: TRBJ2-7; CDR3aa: CASSLGTSVYEQYF
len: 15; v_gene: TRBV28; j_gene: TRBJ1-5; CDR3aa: CASSKDRVDNQPQHF
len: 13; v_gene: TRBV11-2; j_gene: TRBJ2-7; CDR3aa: CASSRGGSYEQYF
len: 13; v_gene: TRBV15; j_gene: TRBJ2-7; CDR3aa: CATSRETEYEQYF
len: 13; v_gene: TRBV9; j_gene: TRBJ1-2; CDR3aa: CASSVSQSYGYTF
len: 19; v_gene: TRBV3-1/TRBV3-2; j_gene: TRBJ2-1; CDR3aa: CASSQVGSGYSYNYGEQFF
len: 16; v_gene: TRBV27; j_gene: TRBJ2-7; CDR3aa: CASSFLGTDRSYEQYF
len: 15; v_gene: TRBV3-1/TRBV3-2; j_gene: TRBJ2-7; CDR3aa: CASSPSPSSSYEQYF
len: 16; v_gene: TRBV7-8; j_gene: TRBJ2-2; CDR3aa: CASSLGLRVNTGELFF
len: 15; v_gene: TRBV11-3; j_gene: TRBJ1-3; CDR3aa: CASSLGQHSGNTIYF
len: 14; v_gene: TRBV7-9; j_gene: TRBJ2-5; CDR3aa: CASSLEPKGETQYF
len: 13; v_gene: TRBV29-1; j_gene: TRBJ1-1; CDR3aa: CSVSQGANTEAFF
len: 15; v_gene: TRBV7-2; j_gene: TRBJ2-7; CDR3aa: CASSTQRGGLYEQYF
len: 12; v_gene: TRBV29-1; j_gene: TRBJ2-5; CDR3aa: CSGLQGQETQYF
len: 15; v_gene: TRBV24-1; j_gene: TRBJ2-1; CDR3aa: CATSGGATSGNEQFF
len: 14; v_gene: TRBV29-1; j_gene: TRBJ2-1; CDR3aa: CSVEPGRVGDEQFF
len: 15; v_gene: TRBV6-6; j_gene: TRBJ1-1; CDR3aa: CASSRDRGLHTEAFF
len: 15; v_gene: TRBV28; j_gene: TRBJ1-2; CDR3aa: CASSSRERGYYGYTF